Below, 10 T cell receptor beta chains from the same sample are listed, as sequenced in a study of TIL therapy for anti-PD-1-resistant metastatic lung cancer. Time point noted: pre-treatment sample, taken before nivolumab and TIL therapy. Sequencing used immunoSEQ v3. Method: immunoSEQ multiplex PCR; TCRdb's copy keeps in-frame clones and lacks some. The sample has under 35,000 clones, around two thirds seen once. This specimen consisted of blood, obtained at baseline. The receptors were sampled from a woman aged 30 to 85 with non-small cell lung cancer.

The chain has TRBV5-6 and TRBJ1-2, with TRBD1 matching 7 bases. V lost 4 bases to trimming and J lost 5 bases; unmatched junction nucleotides: 2. From germline, CDR1 is SGHDT and CDR2 YYEEEE. The CDR3 has 12 residues. CDR3 residues: CASSQGQYGYTF. CDR3 bases: TGTGCCAGCAGCCAGGGACAGTATGGCTACACCTTC. Full variable domain (outside the CDR3, taken from reference TRBV5-6 and TRBJ1-2): DAGVTQSPTHLIKTRGQQVTLRCSPKSGHDTVSWYQQALGQGPQFIFQYYEEEERQRGNFPDRFSGHQFPNYSSELNVNALLLGDSALYLCASSQGQYGYTFGSGTRLTVV.

This chain joins TRBV9 and TRBJ2-7, with 14 bases aligning to TRBD2. Per the germline V gene, CDR1 is SGDLS and CDR2 is YYNGEE. The V gene end was trimmed by 0 bases and the J gene end by 2 bases; junction bases not matched to a gene: 10. The CDR3 sequence is 19 residues long. The DNA for the CDR3 is TGTGCCAGCAGCGTAGAACCCCCATCGACTAGCGGGAGGGCCTACGAGCAGTACTTC. Translation: CASSVEPPSTSGRAYEQYF.

This clone was counted only a few times. The chain is built from TRBV7-9 and TRBJ1-2; 8 nucleotides align to TRBD1. In germline, CDR1 is SEHNR, CDR2 FQNEAQ (reference sequence). CDR3 length: 17 amino acids. V lost 3 bases to trimming and J lost 0 bases; unmatched junction nucleotides: 9. The CDR3 here is CASSLGQASGANYGYTF. The CDR3 nucleotides are TGTGCCAGCAGCTTGGGACAGGCCAGCGGAGCTAACTATGGCTACACCTTC.

The V gene is TRBV5-4, the J gene TRBJ1-1; no reliable D call. The germline V and J ends were trimmed by 4 bases and 0 bases, with 13 bases remaining between them. Germline V CDR1 and CDR2: SGHNT, YYREEE (reference sequence). CDR3 size: 15 residues. CDR3 bases: TGTGCCAGCAGCCTAGGGCGGGGAGTGAACACTGAAGCTTTCTTT. Protein sequence: CASSLGRGVNTEAFF.

This sequence joins TRBV4-1 and TRBJ2-7, with 13 bases matching TRBD2. The length of the CDR3 is 16 residues. V lost 2 bases to trimming and J lost 7 bases; unmatched junction nucleotides: 8. Germline V CDR1 and CDR2: MGHRA, YSYEKL. CDR3 region: CASSQILGLAGIEQYF. CDR3 bases: TGCGCCAGCAGCCAAATCCTGGGACTAGCGGGGATTGAGCAGTACTTC.

This chain joins TRBV27 and TRBJ2-1, with D unresolved. The CDR3 consists of 13 residues. Trimming took 3 bases from V and 7 from J, leaving 10 bases between them. CDR1 and CDR2 from the germline V gene are MNHEY and SMNVEV (reference sequence). The chain's CDR3 is CASSLTVWNEQFF. The CDR3 nucleotides read TGTGCCAGCAGTTTGACGGTTTGGAATGAGCAGTTCTTC.

This clone was detected a few times. The chain employs TRBV4-2 and TRBJ1-5; D unresolved. This CDR3 has 14 residues. The V and J ends lost 0 bases and 7 bases respectively, with 10 bases between them. Looked up from germline, CDR1 is LGHNA and CDR2 is YNFKEQ. CDR3 amino acids: CASSQDASQQPQHF. CDR3 in DNA: TGTGCCAGCAGCCAAGATGCGAGCCAGCAGCCCCAGCATTTT.

The rearrangement links TRBV7-8 to TRBJ2-3; D uncertain. This CDR3 is built from 15 residues. The germline gives CDR1 SGHVS, CDR2 FQNEAQ. Trimming removed 5 bases at V and 6 bases at J, with 18 bases between. The CDR3 sequence is CASSPQLRQGDTQYF. The CDR3 region has the DNA TGTGCCAGCAGCCCCCAACTTCGACAAGGGGATACGCAGTATTTT.

The CDR3 sequence is CASSPGRNQPQHF. Here the CDR3 DNA reads TGTGCCAGCTCACCCGGCCGCAATCAGCCCCAGCATTTT. The rearrangement links TRBV18 to TRBJ1-5; D is unresolved. Trimming pared 3 bases from V and 2 bases from J, leaving 5 bases between. Germline V gene sequence: CDR1 KGHSH, CDR2 LQKENI. The CDR3 is 13 amino acids.

The CDR3 here is CASSADQGALGTEAFF. The CDR3, as DNA: TGTGCCAGCAGTGCGGATCAGGGGGCCCTTGGGACTGAAGCTTTCTTT. The genes are TRBV2 and TRBJ1-1; 8 bases fit TRBD1. Germline CDR1 reads SNHLY; CDR2 reads FYNNEI. The CDR3 is 16 residues long. The V and J ends lost 4 bases and 5 bases, in that order; junction bases with no gene match: 12.